Below, 3 T cell receptor beta chains from the same sample are listed, as sequenced in a study of blood T cell repertoires in COVID-19. The repertoire was sequenced with immunoSEQ multiplex PCR; TCRdb's copy has only in-frame clones and lacks some. The table lists 350,000 to 550,000 clones, around 87% of them singletons, with around 1.1% in the top ten. Sequencing used PBMCs or T cells enriched from blood (not recorded which). Receptors were obtained from a young man who had recovered from COVID-19.

The chain is built from TRBV25-1 and TRBJ1-2; D is possibly TRBD1 (6 bases). V was pared by 2 bases and J by 5 bases, with 12 bases between. This CDR3 contains 14 residues. Germline V gives CDR1 MGHDK, CDR2 SYGVNS. The CDR3, as DNA: TGTGCCAGCAGTGAAACAGGGACCTTGTATGGCTACACCTTC. Translating it yields CASSETGTLYGYTF.

This chain uses TRBV28 with TRBJ2-3; TRBD1 might be the D (5 bases). From germline, CDR1 is MDHEN and CDR2 SYDVKM. V was cut by 5 bases and J by 0 bases, with 15 bases left in between. The CDR3 is 16 residues long. CDR3 nucleotide sequence: TGTGCCAGCAGTGTGAGACAGAGTAAGAGCACAGATACGCAGTATTTT. It is translated as CASSVRQSKSTDTQYF.

The chain couples TRBV11-2 to TRBJ2-7; no firm D call. This CDR3 has 14 residues. V lost 3 bases and J lost 5, with 14 bases in between. CDR1 and CDR2 from the germline V gene are SGHAT and FQNNGV. The CDR3 region has the DNA TGTGCCAGCAGCTTGATGGCGGTAGACCACGAGCAGTACTTC. It specifies CASSLMAVDHEQYF.